The clone carrying this T cell receptor beta chain was observed at least ten times. Its specificity is not known. The CDR3 is 13 amino acids. CDR1 SQVTM and CDR2 ANQGSEA come from the germline V gene. Trimming cost V 5 bases and J 6 bases, with 17 bases left between them. With 10-nucleotide random UMIs, 5'RACE was used to make the cDNA. Via MiXCR, TCRdb re-called the 5' RACE reads, giving one row per CDR3 protein. The sample lists more than 60,000 distinct CDR3 sequences, approximately 3.7% occurring once. This sample was taken from a study of neurological immune-mediated disorders. Study findings and constraints: As far as clinical or MRI features were concerned, none was associated with the multiple sclerosis repertoire cluster. Private repertoires in all groups were suggested, as expanded clones shared no CDR3 amino acid sequences across subjects.

The V and J genes are TRBV29-1 and TRBJ2-7, with D tentatively TRBD2 (6 bases). Sequencing was done on a sample of PBMCs. This TCR derives from a woman aged 45 to 65 with multiple sclerosis. The CDR3 spells CSVLGPPGSEQYF. DNA for the CDR3: TGCAGCGTTCTGGGACCCCCCGGGAGCGAGCAGTACTTC.